The 5 T cell receptor beta chains reported below all come from one sample, sequenced in a study of regulatory T cells in long-lasting Graves disease. Time point indicated: newly diagnosed GD, antithyroid drugs for less than 3 months. The authors made the TCR library using RNA they extracted from PBMCs. Investigators prepared the TCR beta libraries by applying iRepertoire HTBI primers and Arm-PCR of CDR3 regions. MiXCR, run by TCRdb on the multiplex PCR reads, gives a single entry per CDR3 protein. Of a few hundred thousand distinct CDR3 sequences in the sample, about 15% are singletons; the top ten hold over 15%. These data also formed part of another study, on T cells in Graves' hyperthyroidism and ophthalmopathy.

Sequenced material: peripheral blood mononuclear cells (PBMCs), taken at new diagnosis, from a patient treated with antithyroid drugs. The receptor source for this set is a woman between 45 and 65 years old with Graves disease.

This clonotype has a count of ten or more. The chain carries TRBV12-3 or TRBV12-4 and TRBJ2-7, with 10 bases aligning to TRBD2. V was pared by 6 bases and J by 3 bases, with 5 bases of the junction left unmatched. The CDR3 spans 14 residues. The CDR3 protein is CASSRAGGNYEQYF. DNA of the CDR3: TGTGCCAGCAGCCGAGCGGGAGGGAACTACGAGCAGTACTTC.

The rearrangement uses TRBV24-1 and TRBJ2-1; D is perhaps TRBD2 (6 bases). Germline V gene lookup returns CDR1 KGHDR and CDR2 SFDVKD. This CDR3 comprises 15 residues. The V end lost 3 bases, the J end lost 1 base, and 9 bases lay between the germline ends. DNA for the CDR3: TGTGCCACCAGTGATCCGGGACTGTCCTACAATGAGCAGTTCTTC. As protein: CATSDPGLSYNEQFF.

At least ten counts were recorded for this clonotype. The rearrangement uses TRBV20-1 and TRBJ2-1, with 7 bases aligning to TRBD1. The CDR3 spans 13 residues. The germline V gene encodes CDR1 DFQATT and CDR2 SNEGSKA (reference sequence). Unmatched junction bases numbered 4, after V lost 1 base and J lost 7 bases. CDR3 coding DNA: TGCAGTGCTAGAGGACCCAGGGGGAATGAGCAGTTCTTC. It encodes CSARGPRGNEQFF.

This clonotype was counted many times. This sequence joins TRBV28 and TRBJ2-1, with 15 bases lining up with TRBD2. Germline loops: CDR1 MDHEN, CDR2 SYDVKM. After removal of 5 bases from V and 9 bases from J, the junction contained 11 bases not matched to a gene. The CDR3 spans 17 residues. The CDR3 sequence is CASSAMGLAGGTGEQFF. The CDR3 region has the DNA TGTGCCAGCAGTGCCATGGGACTAGCGGGGGGCACAGGTGAGCAGTTCTTC. The whole variable domain, remainder taken from reference TRBV28 and TRBJ2-1, is DVKVTQSSRYLVKRTGEKVFLECVQDMDHENMFWYRQDPGLGLRLIYFSYDVKMKEKGDIPEGYSVSREKKERFSLILESASTNQTSMYLCASSAMGLAGGTGEQFFGPGTRLTVL.

This clonotype was counted ten times or more. J is TRBJ2-7 and V is TRBV3-1; D ambiguous. This CDR3 is 11 amino acids long. Germline CDR1 reads LGHDT; CDR2 reads YNNKEL (reference sequence). V dropped 1 base and J dropped 5 bases, with 3 bases sitting between them. The CDR3 sequence is CASSQVNEQYF. For the CDR3, the DNA is TGTGCCAGCAGCCAAGTAAACGAGCAGTACTTC.